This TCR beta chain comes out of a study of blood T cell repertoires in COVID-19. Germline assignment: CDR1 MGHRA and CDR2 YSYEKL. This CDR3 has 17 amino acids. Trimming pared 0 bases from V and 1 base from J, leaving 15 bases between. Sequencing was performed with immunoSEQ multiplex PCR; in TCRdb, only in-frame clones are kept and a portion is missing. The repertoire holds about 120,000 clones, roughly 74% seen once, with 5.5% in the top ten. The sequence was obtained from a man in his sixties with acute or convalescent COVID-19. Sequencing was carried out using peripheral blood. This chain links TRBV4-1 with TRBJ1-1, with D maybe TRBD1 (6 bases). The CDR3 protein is CASSQDGRGAGNTEAFF. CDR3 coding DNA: TGCGCCAGCAGCCAAGATGGCAGGGGCGCAGGGAACACTGAAGCTTTCTTT.